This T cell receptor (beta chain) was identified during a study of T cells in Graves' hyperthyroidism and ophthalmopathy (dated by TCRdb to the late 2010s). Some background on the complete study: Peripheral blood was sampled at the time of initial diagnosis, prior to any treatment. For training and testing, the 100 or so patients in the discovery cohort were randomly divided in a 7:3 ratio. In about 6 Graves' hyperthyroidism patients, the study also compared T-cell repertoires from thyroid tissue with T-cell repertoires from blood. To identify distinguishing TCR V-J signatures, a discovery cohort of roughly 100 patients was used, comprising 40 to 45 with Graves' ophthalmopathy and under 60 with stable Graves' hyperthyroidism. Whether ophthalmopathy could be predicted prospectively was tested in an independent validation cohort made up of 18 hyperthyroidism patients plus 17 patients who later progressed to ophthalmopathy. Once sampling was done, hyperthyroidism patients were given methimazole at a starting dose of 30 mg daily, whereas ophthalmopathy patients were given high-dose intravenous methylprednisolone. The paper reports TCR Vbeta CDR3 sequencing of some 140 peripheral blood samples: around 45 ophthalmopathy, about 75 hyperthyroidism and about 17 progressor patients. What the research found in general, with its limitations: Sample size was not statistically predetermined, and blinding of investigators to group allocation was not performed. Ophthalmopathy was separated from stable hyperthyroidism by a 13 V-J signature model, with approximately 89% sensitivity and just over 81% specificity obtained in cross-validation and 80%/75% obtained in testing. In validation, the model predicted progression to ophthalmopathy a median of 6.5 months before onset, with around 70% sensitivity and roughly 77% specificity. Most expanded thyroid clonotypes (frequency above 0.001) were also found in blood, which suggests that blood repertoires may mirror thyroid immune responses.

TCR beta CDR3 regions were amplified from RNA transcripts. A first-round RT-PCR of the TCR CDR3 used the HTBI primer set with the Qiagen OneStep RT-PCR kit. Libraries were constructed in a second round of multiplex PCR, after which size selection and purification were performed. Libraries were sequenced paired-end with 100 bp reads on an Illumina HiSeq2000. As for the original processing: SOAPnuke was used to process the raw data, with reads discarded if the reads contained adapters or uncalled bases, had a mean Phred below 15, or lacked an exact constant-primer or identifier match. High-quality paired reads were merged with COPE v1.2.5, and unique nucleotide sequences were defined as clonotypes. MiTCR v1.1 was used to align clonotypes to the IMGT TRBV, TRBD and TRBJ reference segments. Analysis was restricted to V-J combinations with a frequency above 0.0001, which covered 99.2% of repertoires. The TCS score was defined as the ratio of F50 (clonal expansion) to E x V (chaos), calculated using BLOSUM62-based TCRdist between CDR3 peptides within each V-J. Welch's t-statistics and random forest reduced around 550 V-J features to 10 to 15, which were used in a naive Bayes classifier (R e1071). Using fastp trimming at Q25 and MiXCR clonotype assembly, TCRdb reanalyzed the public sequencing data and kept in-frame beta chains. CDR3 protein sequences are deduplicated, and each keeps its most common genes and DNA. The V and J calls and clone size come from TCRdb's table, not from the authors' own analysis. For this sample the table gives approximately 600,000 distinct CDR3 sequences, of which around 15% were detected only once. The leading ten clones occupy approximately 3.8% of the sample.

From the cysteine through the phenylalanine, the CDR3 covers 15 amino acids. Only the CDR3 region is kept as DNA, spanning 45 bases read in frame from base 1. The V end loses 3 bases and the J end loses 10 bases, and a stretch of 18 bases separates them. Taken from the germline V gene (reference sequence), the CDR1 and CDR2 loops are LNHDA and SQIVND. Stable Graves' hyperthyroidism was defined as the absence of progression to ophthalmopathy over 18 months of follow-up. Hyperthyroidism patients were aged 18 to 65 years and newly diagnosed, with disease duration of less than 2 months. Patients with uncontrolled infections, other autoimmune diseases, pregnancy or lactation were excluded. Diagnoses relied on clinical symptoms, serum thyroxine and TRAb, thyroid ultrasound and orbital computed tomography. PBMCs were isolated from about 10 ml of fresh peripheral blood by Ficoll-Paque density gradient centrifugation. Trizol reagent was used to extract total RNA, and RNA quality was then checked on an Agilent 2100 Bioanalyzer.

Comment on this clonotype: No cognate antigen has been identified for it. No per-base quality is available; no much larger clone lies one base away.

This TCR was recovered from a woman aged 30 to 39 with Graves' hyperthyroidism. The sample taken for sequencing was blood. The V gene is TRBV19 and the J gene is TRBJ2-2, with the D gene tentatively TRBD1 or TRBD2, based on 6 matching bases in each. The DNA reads TGTGCCAGTAGTATTTTCGGGGGCGCGGTTGAGGAGCTGTTTTTT. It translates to CASSIFGGAVEELFF.